This entry describes one TCR beta chain. This sample is drawn from a study of T cell changes during pregnancy in multiple sclerosis. The table came from immunoSEQ multiplex PCR; TCRdb's copy has only in-frame clones and leaves some out. The sample has some 52,000 clones; approximately 90% are singletons. The TCR comes from a female donor with multiple sclerosis, enrolled in a pregnancy study. The input for sequencing was CD4+ T cells from peripheral blood mononuclear cells, taken before pregnancy.

The CDR3 reads CASSLSTTGATYEQYF. In DNA form, the CDR3 reads TGTGCCAGCAGTTTATCCACGACAGGGGCGACCTACGAGCAGTACTTC. This rearrangement joins TRBV27 to TRBJ2-7; 8 bases align to TRBD1. Germline CDR1 and CDR2: MNHEY and SMNVEV (reference sequence). The CDR3 totals 16 residues. V shed 0 bases, J shed 2 bases, and the junction held 6 bases outside the gene matches.